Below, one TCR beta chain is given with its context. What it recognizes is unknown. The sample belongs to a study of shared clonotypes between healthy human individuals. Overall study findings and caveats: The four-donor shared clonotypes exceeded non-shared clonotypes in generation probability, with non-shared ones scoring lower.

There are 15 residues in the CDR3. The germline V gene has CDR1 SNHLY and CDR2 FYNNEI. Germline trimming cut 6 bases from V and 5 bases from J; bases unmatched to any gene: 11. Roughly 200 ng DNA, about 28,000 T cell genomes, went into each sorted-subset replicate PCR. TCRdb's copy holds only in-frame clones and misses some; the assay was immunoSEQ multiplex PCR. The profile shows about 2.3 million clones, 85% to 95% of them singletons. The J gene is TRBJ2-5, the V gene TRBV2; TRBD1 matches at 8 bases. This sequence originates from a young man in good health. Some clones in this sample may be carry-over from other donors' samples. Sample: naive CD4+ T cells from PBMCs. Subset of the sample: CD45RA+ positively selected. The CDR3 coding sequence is TGTGCCAGCAGGGCGACAGGGGCCGACGGGGAGACCCAGTACTTC. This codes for CASRATGADGETQYF.